This entry features one T cell receptor (beta chain) sequence. Its antigen is unknown. The record has no base qualities; no much larger clone is one base away. The sample belongs to a study of regulatory T cells in long-lasting Graves disease (dated by TCRdb to about 2021). Background for the entire study: Persistent Graves' disease meant more than 5 years of antithyroid drug treatment with TSH receptor autoantibodies that stayed positive. The study was registered as a clinical trial and conducted in China. On average, persistent Graves' disease patients in the clinical cohort had been on antithyroid drugs for approximately ten years. A total of about 35 samples underwent TCR sequencing: some 13 from persistent and approximately 20 from newly diagnosed Graves' disease patients. Persistent Graves' disease patients were compared with newly diagnosed Graves' disease patients by peripheral blood TCR sequencing and RNA sequencing.

The library was built by means of multiplex PCR. TCRdb records Illumina HiSeq 4000 as the sequencer. CDR3 regions were amplified by Arm-PCR with iRepertoire HTBI primers to construct TCR beta libraries. Gel purification was performed on PCR products prior to sequencing. As for the original processing: Across samples, around 58 TRBV and 15 or so TRBJ segments were identified and used for gene usage analysis of CDR3 amino acid clonotypes. COPE and FqMerger were used to merge the filtered high-quality paired reads into contigs. Contigs were aligned with BLAST to IMGT TRBV, TRBD and TRBJ reference genes, and CDR3 was defined per IMGT. Any clonotype with a frequency above 0.1% was classified as a highly expanded clone. Shannon entropy served as the measure of repertoire diversity, while the Gini coefficient captured V-J evenness. A clonotype was considered public if more than one individual shared it. TCRdb ran its own pipeline on the public reads, namely fastp trimming at Q25 and MiXCR clone calling, and kept in-frame beta chains. Each entry is one CDR3 protein sequence, shown with its most common DNA and genes. The V and J calls follow TCRdb's processing rather than the paper's. The sample includes a few hundred thousand distinct CDR3 sequences, with over 20% observed a single time. The biggest ten clones account for roughly an eighth of the sample.

What the research found in general, with its limitations: Peripheral blood alone was examined, since thyroid tissue, which constituted the primary lesion, could not be accessed. The authors acknowledged the small sample size as a limitation that may reduce accuracy. Patients with persistent disease shared more public clonotypes (under 3,000) than newly diagnosed patients did (966). TRBV28, TRBJ1-2 and TRBJ2-5 were preferentially used in persistent disease, while TRBV20-1 and TRBJ2-1 were favored in newly diagnosed disease. Sequencing and analysis were limited to the TCR beta chain. Persistent Graves' disease patients showed lower TCR Shannon entropy and fewer highly expanded clones than newly diagnosed patients, suggesting clonal expansion.

The label giving this sample's time point can be read as: persistent/refractory GD, antithyroid drugs over 5 years with positive TRAb. RNA was extracted from PBMCs in TRIzol for both TCR sequencing and RNA sequencing. Graves' disease was diagnosed according to American Thyroid Association guidelines. Patients were recruited from an endocrinology department in Xi'an, China. Each patient gave approximately 9 milliliters of peripheral blood, collected in an EDTA anticoagulant tube. PBMCs were isolated by Ficoll Paque Plus density gradient separation without further T cell sorting. An Agilent 2100 Bioanalyzer and agarose gel were used to check RNA quality, while a NanoDrop 2000 measured RNA concentration. The junction carries 19 bases between V and J, which are trimmed by 6 bases and 4 bases respectively. Taken from cysteine to phenylalanine, the CDR3 has 15 residues. Just the 45-base CDR3 DNA is kept, in frame starting at base 1. According to the germline V gene (reference sequence), CDR1 reads DFQATT and CDR2 reads SNEGSKA.

The receptor's source is a female donor with Graves disease. The specimen was peripheral blood mononuclear cells (PBMCs), collected when the disease was refractory, from a patient treated with antithyroid drugs. Here the chain combines TRBV20-1 and TRBJ2-1; the D region possibly corresponds to TRBD1 (6 bases align). The DNA sequence is given as TGCAGTGCCCGGGGTTTGGCAGGGGCTTACAATGAGCAGTTCTTC. It codes for CSARGLAGAYNEQFF.